This is a list of T cell receptor beta chains from one sample in a study of blood T cell repertoires in COVID-19. TCRdb keeps only in-frame clones here, not all; method: immunoSEQ multiplex PCR. Here the sample spans about 110,000 clones, approximately 83% being singletons. Sequencing was performed on peripheral blood. The receptors shown here come from a woman between 65 and 79 years old with acute or convalescent COVID-19. Each CDR3 is given with its conserved first and last residue. The D gene is left open where the match is weak. Clone size, where shown, is once, few, many, or a class for clones that have expanded.

j_call: TRBJ2-5; v_call: TRBV19; clone_size: once; d_call: TRBD1; cdr3_nt: TGTGCCAGTAGTCCCAGTCCCGGGACAGGGTCTGAGTACTTC; cdr3_aa: CASSPSPGTGSEYF
j_call: TRBJ1-6; v_call: TRBV6-4; clone_size: NA; d_call: NA; cdr3_nt: TGTGCCAGCTCATACAGGGAGAATTCACCCCTCCACTTT; cdr3_aa: CASSYRENSPLHF
j_call: TRBJ1-3; v_call: TRBV10-3; clone_size: NA; d_call: NA; cdr3_nt: TGTGCCATCAGTGGTGCCGGAACAGGGACAAACACCATATATTTT; cdr3_aa: CAISGAGTGTNTIYF
j_call: TRBJ2-3; v_call: TRBV5-8; clone_size: NA; d_call: TRBD2; cdr3_nt: TGTGCCAGCAGCTTGGGGCTAGCGGGGATTAGCACAGATACGCAGTATTTT; cdr3_aa: CASSLGLAGISTDTQYF
j_call: TRBJ2-1; v_call: TRBV30; clone_size: NA; d_call: NA; cdr3_nt: TGTGCCTGGAGACGACAGGCAGGCGAGCAGTTCTTC; cdr3_aa: CAWRRQAGEQFF
j_call: TRBJ2-6; v_call: TRBV7-3; clone_size: NA; d_call: NA; cdr3_nt: TGTGCCAGCAGCTTAGGACAGATCTCTGGGGCCAACGTCCTGACTTTC; cdr3_aa: CASSLGQISGANVLTF
j_call: TRBJ1-5; v_call: TRBV5-1; clone_size: NA; d_call: TRBD1; cdr3_nt: TGCGCCAGCAGCCCAGGACAGGGAAATCAGCCCCAGCATTTT; cdr3_aa: CASSPGQGNQPQHF
j_call: TRBJ2-1; v_call: TRBV11-2; clone_size: NA; d_call: NA; cdr3_nt: TGTGCCAGCAGCTTAACGAGATCCGTGACTTCAGACAATGAGCAGTTCTTC; cdr3_aa: CASSLTRSVTSDNEQFF
j_call: TRBJ2-3; v_call: TRBV10-2; clone_size: once; d_call: TRBD2; cdr3_nt: TGCGCCACTTCTAGCGGCGTGAGCACAGATACGCAGTATTTT; cdr3_aa: CATSSGVSTDTQYF
j_call: TRBJ2-2; v_call: TRBV3-1/TRBV3-2; clone_size: once; d_call: TRBD1; cdr3_nt: TGTGCCAGCAGCCAGTGGTCCGGGACAGGGGGAACCGGGGAGCTGTTTTTT; cdr3_aa: CASSQWSGTGGTGELFF
j_call: TRBJ2-1; v_call: TRBV5-1; clone_size: NA; d_call: NA; cdr3_nt: TGCGCCAGCAGCGGGGGGACCACGAGCTCCTACAATGAGCAGTTCTTC; cdr3_aa: CASSGGTTSSYNEQFF
j_call: TRBJ2-4; v_call: TRBV18; clone_size: NA; d_call: NA; cdr3_nt: TGTGCCAGCTCACGGGCCACAGTAGGCAAAAACATTCAGTACTTC; cdr3_aa: CASSRATVGKNIQYF
j_call: TRBJ1-2; v_call: TRBV28; clone_size: NA; d_call: NA; cdr3_nt: TGTGCCAGCAGTTTAGGGGGCAAGTATGGCTACACCTTC; cdr3_aa: CASSLGGKYGYTF
j_call: TRBJ2-5; v_call: TRBV5-3; clone_size: NA; d_call: TRBD2; cdr3_nt: TGTGCCAGAAGCTTGGTGGGGACGGGGAGGGCCCAGTACTTC; cdr3_aa: CARSLVGTGRAQYF
j_call: TRBJ2-7; v_call: TRBV7-9; clone_size: NA; d_call: TRBD2; cdr3_nt: TGTGCCAGCAGCTTAGAGTCCAGGGAGGGCCCCGAGCAGTACTTC; cdr3_aa: CASSLESREGPEQYF
j_call: TRBJ2-7; v_call: TRBV10-2; clone_size: NA; d_call: TRBD2; cdr3_nt: TGCGCCAGCGGAAAAACTAGCGGGAGCTTCTACGAGCAGTACTTC; cdr3_aa: CASGKTSGSFYEQYF
j_call: TRBJ1-4; v_call: TRBV5-1; clone_size: NA; d_call: NA; cdr3_nt: TGCGCCAGCAGCTTGAACAGTGCAACTAATGAAAAACTGTTTTTT; cdr3_aa: CASSLNSATNEKLFF
j_call: TRBJ2-1; v_call: TRBV7-2; clone_size: NA; d_call: TRBD2; cdr3_nt: TGTGCCAGCAGCTTTAGCGGGAGGAGCTCCTACAATGAGCAGTTCTTC; cdr3_aa: CASSFSGRSSYNEQFF
j_call: TRBJ2-3; v_call: TRBV6-2/TRBV6-3; clone_size: NA; d_call: TRBD1; cdr3_nt: TGTGCCAGCAGTTACAGTTGGGACAGGTATAGCACAGATACGCAGTATTTT; cdr3_aa: CASSYSWDRYSTDTQYF